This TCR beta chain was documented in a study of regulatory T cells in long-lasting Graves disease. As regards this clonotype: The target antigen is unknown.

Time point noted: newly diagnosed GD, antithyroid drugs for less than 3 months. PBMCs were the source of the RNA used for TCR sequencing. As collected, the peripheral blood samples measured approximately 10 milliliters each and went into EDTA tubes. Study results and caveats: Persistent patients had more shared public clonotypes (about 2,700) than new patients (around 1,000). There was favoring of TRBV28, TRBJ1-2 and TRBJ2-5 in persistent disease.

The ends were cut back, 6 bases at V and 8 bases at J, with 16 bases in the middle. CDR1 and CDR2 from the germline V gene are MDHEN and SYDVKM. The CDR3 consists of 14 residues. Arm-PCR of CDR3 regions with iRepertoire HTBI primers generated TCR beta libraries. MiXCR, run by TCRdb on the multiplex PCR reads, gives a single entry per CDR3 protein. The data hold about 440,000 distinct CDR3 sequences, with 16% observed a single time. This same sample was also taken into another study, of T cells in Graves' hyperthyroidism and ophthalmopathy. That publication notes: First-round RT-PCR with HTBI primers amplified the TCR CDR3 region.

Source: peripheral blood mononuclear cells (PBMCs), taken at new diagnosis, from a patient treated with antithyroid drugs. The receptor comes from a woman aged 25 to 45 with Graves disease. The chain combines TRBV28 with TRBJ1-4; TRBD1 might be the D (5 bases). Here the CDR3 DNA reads TGTGCCAGCAGGCCCGGGGGGGAAGACGAAAAACTGTTTTTT. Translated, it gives CASRPGGEDEKLFF.